This T cell receptor (beta chain) was recorded in a study of shared clonotypes between healthy human individuals. Background on the study: CD4 naive and CD4 memory each took three plates per donor, while CD8 naive took two and CD8 memory one. Findings and caveats of the study: Although depth was large, rarefaction showed that sequencing of the sorted subsets was incomplete. The study found lower generation probabilities in non-shared clonotypes than in those shared by all four donors. Represented diversity, genetic and exposure-history alike, was limited by few donors.

Comments on this clone: Its antigen is still unknown.

The CDR3 is 15 residues long. Per the germline V gene, CDR1 is WSHSY and CDR2 is SAAADI. Losses at the gene ends were 6 bases for V and 5 bases for J; bases not matched to a gene: 8. Sequencing was performed with immunoSEQ multiplex PCR; in TCRdb, only in-frame clones are kept and a portion is missing. Found here are approximately 250,000 clones, approximately 70% of them singletons; the top ten hold 11%. The chain links TRBV10-2 to TRBJ2-2; 8 nucleotides agree with TRBD2. The receptor comes from a man aged 25-40 years in good health. Sequencing was carried out using memory CD4+ T cells sorted from blood. Regarding subset: CD45RA-negative fraction. The CDR3 spells CASRGLAGLTGELFF. The CDR3 DNA reads TGCGCCAGCAGGGGCCTAGCGGGTTTGACCGGGGAGCTGTTTTTT.